One TCR beta chain is described in this entry. Antigen specificity is unknown. The data belong to a study of vaccination and CD4 T cells after COVID-19. V lost 4 bases and J 4 bases, leaving 4 bases between the germline ends. This CDR3 region has 11 residues. Germline V gene sequence: CDR1 MDHEN, CDR2 SYDVKM. As to treatment: approximately nine-day PBMC culture with coronavirus spike peptide pools or control peptides (ViraFEST assay). Researchers used the Oncomine TCR Beta short-read assay to sequence DNA from cultured CD4+ T cells. TCRdb used MiXCR to reprocess the PCR reads, holding one entry per CDR3 protein. The sample records 13,000 or so distinct CDR3 sequences, 62% being singletons.

Sequenced sample: CD4+ T cells from blood, cultured in vitro. The chain combines TRBV28 with TRBJ1-2; D gene ambiguous. This receptor was obtained from a human donor who had recovered from COVID-19. The CDR3 DNA is TGTGCCAGCAGTTCTGTCTATGGCTACACCTTC. It yields the protein CASSSVYGYTF.